Presented here are 19 T cell receptor beta chains from one specimen sequenced in a study of blood T cell repertoires in COVID-19. Some clones are missing from TCRdb's copy, which holds only in-frame ones; the method was immunoSEQ multiplex PCR. There are tens of thousands of clones in the sample; under 80% occur only once, and roughly 5.3% lies in the top ten. The sequenced material came from peripheral blood. The receptors stem from a human donor in a cohort sampled during active COVID-19.

Written as DNA, the CDR3 is TGCGCCAGCAGCTTGGAGGCAGGTGATGAAAAACTGTTTTTT. Translated: CASSLEAGDEKLFF. V and J are TRBV5-1 and TRBJ1-4, with D uncertain. CDR1 and CDR2 from the germline V gene are SGHRS and YFSETQ. Trimming stripped 0 bases from V and 6 bases from J, with 9 bases between. The CDR3 sequence is 14 residues long.

The chain combines TRBV28 with TRBJ1-1; 9 nucleotides match TRBD1. The V gene end was trimmed by 3 bases and the J gene end by 3 bases; junction bases not matched to a gene: 2. Germline V CDR1 and CDR2: MDHEN, SYDVKM. The CDR3 loop spans 14 amino acids. CDR3 residues: CASSFGQGYTEAFF. DNA of the CDR3: TGTGCCAGCAGTTTTGGACAGGGGTACACTGAAGCTTTCTTT.

V and J are TRBV6-2 or TRBV6-3 and TRBJ1-4; D not certain. The V and J ends lost 3 bases and 12 bases respectively, with 11 bases between them. This CDR3 is 12 amino acids long. Germline V gene data show CDR1 as MNHEY and CDR2 as SVGEGT. The CDR3 DNA reads TGTGCCAGCAGTTATAGGCATCGGGAACTGTTTTTT. Translated: CASSYRHRELFF.

The chain is built from TRBV11-2 and TRBJ2-7; TRBD2 aligns across 9 bases. The trim removed 3 bases at V and 3 bases at J, leaving 3 bases unmatched. The CDR3 covers 14 residues. The germline CDR1 and CDR2 sequences are SGHAT and FQNNGV. The CDR3, as DNA: TGTGCCAGCAGCTTTAGCGGGAGTTACTACGAGCAGTACTTC. Translated, it gives CASSFSGSYYEQYF. The variable domain in full, completed from reference TRBV11-2 and TRBJ2-7, reads EAGVAQSPRYKIIEKRQSVAFWCNPISGHATLYWYQQILGQGPKLLIQFQNNGVVDDSQLPKDRFSAERLKGVDSTLKIQPAKLEDSAVYLCASSFSGSYYEQYFGPGTRLTVT.

The chain couples TRBV19 to TRBJ1-1; unclear D gene. The CDR3 sequence is 15 residues long. V lost 6 bases and J lost 4, with 18 bases in between. Germline V gives CDR1 LNHDA, CDR2 SQIVND (reference sequence). This chain's CDR3 is CASRLRRGGGTEAFF. CDR3 coding DNA: TGTGCCAGTAGACTAAGGCGGGGTGGTGGCACTGAAGCTTTCTTT.

This sequence joins TRBV7-2 and TRBJ2-5, with D uncertain. Germline CDR1 reads SGHTA; CDR2 reads FQGNSA. The CDR3 is 14 residues long. V was trimmed by 1 base and J by 4 bases, leaving 10 bases between them. The CDR3, as DNA: TGTGCCAGCAGCTTAGGTTACAGCCGAGAGACCCAGTACTTC. It yields the protein CASSLGYSRETQYF.

Comments on this clone: At one boundary the junction diverges from the germline segment, which might be a read error. This chain uses TRBV6-6 with TRBJ2-7, with TRBD1 matching 9 bases. The CDR3 consists of 15 residues. Germline CDR1 reads MNHNY; CDR2 reads SVGAGI (reference sequence). CDR3 sequence (DNA): TGTGCCAGCAGTTACTCCGGGACAGGGAAAAACTACAAACTCTTC. Amino acids: CASSYSGTGKNYKLF.

The chain uses TRBV28 and TRBJ2-7; D is perhaps TRBD2 (6 bases). V was pared by 6 bases and J by 0 bases, with 21 bases between. CDR3 length: 17 amino acids. CDR1 is MDHEN and CDR2 is SYDVKM in the germline V gene. The CDR3 reads CASSSAGSGRNSYEQYF. CDR3 coding DNA: TGTGCCAGCAGCTCCGCCGGGAGCGGGCGCAACTCCTACGAGCAGTACTTC.

The chain carries TRBV7-8 and TRBJ2-3; TRBD2 aligns across 7 bases. The V gene's germline CDR1 is SGHVS and CDR2 FQNEAQ. This CDR3 is 18 amino acids long. The V and J ends lost 1 base and 2 bases, in that order; junction bases with no gene match: 12. Here the CDR3 reads CASSLGRTGRGITDTQYF. DNA of the CDR3: TGTGCCAGCAGCTTAGGACGCACGGGGCGGGGGATCACAGATACGCAGTATTTT.

For the CDR3, the DNA is TGCAGCGTTGACGGCGGGGTGGTGACCCAGTACTTC. Protein sequence: CSVDGGVVTQYF. The gene calls are TRBV29-1 and TRBJ2-5, with D tentatively TRBD2 (6 bases). Germline CDR1 is SQVTM and CDR2 is ANQGSEA. Trimming removed 3 bases from V and 7 bases from J, with 12 bases in between. The CDR3 length is 12 residues.

V gene TRBV19 combines with J gene TRBJ2-1; 12 bases map to TRBD2. V shed 5 bases, J shed 6 bases, and the junction held 2 bases outside the gene matches. The length of the CDR3 is 14 residues. Germline CDR1 reads LNHDA; CDR2 reads SQIVND (reference sequence). CDR3 amino acids: CASSPGLAGNEQFF. The DNA of the CDR3 is TGTGCCAGTAGTCCGGGACTAGCGGGCAATGAGCAGTTCTTC.

V and J are TRBV4-3 and TRBJ2-7; 12 bases agree with TRBD1. CDR1 and CDR2 (germline): LGHNA, YSLEER. The CDR3 loop spans 17 amino acids. Trimming cost V 3 bases and J 2 bases; bases outside gene matches: 8. The chain's CDR3 is CASSHLYGTGGPYEQYF. The CDR3 DNA follows: TGCGCCAGCAGCCATCTTTACGGGACAGGGGGCCCCTACGAGCAGTACTTC.

This chain uses TRBV9 with TRBJ1-1; tentatively, D is TRBD1 (5 bases). The germline gives CDR1 SGDLS, CDR2 YYNGEE. V was clipped by 4 bases and J by 5 bases, with 15 bases between them. This CDR3 is 14 amino acids long. The CDR3 bases are TGTGCCAGCAGCCCGGGGCGGGGAAGAACTGAAGCTTTCTTT. Amino acid sequence: CASSPGRGRTEAFF.

The chain has TRBV6-5 and TRBJ1-4; a possible D gene is TRBD1 (6 bases). Germline CDR1 and CDR2: MNHEY and SVGAGI. Trimming cost V 6 bases and J 8 bases, with 16 bases left between them. The CDR3 is 14 amino acids. The CDR3 region is CASRTQGLKEKLFF. The CDR3 coding sequence is TGTGCCAGCAGAACACAGGGTTTGAAGGAAAAACTGTTTTTT.

This rearrangement joins TRBV3-1 (or the pseudogene TRBV3-2) to TRBJ2-7; TRBD1 might be the D (5 bases). Looked up from germline, CDR1 is LGHDT and CDR2 is YNNKEL (reference sequence). The CDR3 loop spans 13 amino acids. The ends were cut back, 5 bases at V and 9 bases at J, with 17 bases in the middle. CDR3 residues: CASSSPTDARQYF. The CDR3 DNA is TGTGCCAGCAGCTCACCGACAGATGCGCGGCAGTACTTC.

This chain uses TRBV2 with TRBJ2-3; possible D gene TRBD2, 7 bases. There are 15 residues in the CDR3. V shed 5 bases and J shed 6 bases, with 18 bases lying between them. CDR1 is SNHLY and CDR2 is FYNNEI in the germline V gene. For the CDR3, the DNA is TGTGCCAGCAGTCCCGGTCTAGGGGGGGAGGATACGCAGTATTTT. This encodes CASSPGLGGEDTQYF.

This rearrangement joins TRBV19 to TRBJ1-2, with 10 positions matching TRBD1. V dropped 6 bases and J dropped 0; count of bases not matched to a gene: 4. CDR1 and CDR2 from the germline V gene are LNHDA and SQIVND (reference sequence). The CDR3 loop spans 15 amino acids. The CDR3 bases are TGTGCCAGTAGCAGGACAGGGGGTCCTAACTATGGCTACACCTTC. Translated, it gives CASSRTGGPNYGYTF.

The gene calls are TRBV2 and TRBJ2-7; 8 bases are shared with TRBD2. V shed 7 bases and J 0 bases; nucleotides not matched to a gene: 11. Germline V gene lookup returns CDR1 SNHLY and CDR2 FYNNEI. This CDR3 comprises 16 residues. The chain's CDR3 is CASKGWGGGSSYEQYF. CDR3 nucleotide sequence: TGTGCCAGCAAGGGCTGGGGCGGGGGGAGCTCCTACGAGCAGTACTTC.

J is TRBJ2-7 and V is TRBV3-1 (or the pseudogene TRBV3-2), with D possibly matching TRBD1 (5 bases). The CDR3 contains 17 residues. Germline CDR1 reads LGHDT; CDR2 reads YNNKEL (reference sequence). Trimming stripped 1 base from V and 5 bases from J, with 21 bases between. CDR3 nucleotide sequence: TGTGCCAGCAGCCAAGGATTCAGTGTCAGGGTGGGCCACGAGCAGTACTTC. Translated, it gives CASSQGFSVRVGHEQYF.